The 28 T cell receptor beta chains reported below all come from one sample, sequenced in a study of CD8 T cells in ankylosing spondylitis. Findings and limits, study-wide: Roughly eight highly homologous variants made up a TCR beta motif that seemed to typify ankylosing spondylitis blood.

TCRdb passed the 5' RACE reads through MiXCR, listing each CDR3 protein once. The table records around 91,000 distinct CDR3 sequences, 9% of them present only once. Their antigens remain unidentified. The source material was blood, either unsorted or a sorted T cell fraction (not recorded which). The receptors derive from a male donor with ankylosing spondylitis.

This clonotype was detected a few times. J is TRBJ2-3 and V is TRBV28; 8 nucleotides agree with TRBD2. The germline V gene encodes CDR1 MDHEN and CDR2 SYDVKM. V gave up 5 bases and J gave up 7 bases; unmatched junction bases: 11. The CDR3 is made up of 15 amino acids. In DNA form, the CDR3 reads TGTGCCAGCAGTCAATATGCACTAGCGGACCATACGCAGTATTTT. This translates into CASSQYALADHTQYF.

In this sample, this clonotype turned up many times. The chain's CDR3 is CASRNTDTQYF. CDR3 in DNA: TGTGCCAGCAGGAACACAGATACGCAGTATTTT. This chain joins TRBV12-3 or TRBV12-4 and TRBJ2-3, with D unclear. Trimming removed 6 bases from V and 2 bases from J, with 3 bases in between. The CDR3 runs 11 residues.

This clonotype was observed many times. The chain combines TRBV3-1 with TRBJ2-5; TRBD2 is a possible D gene (6 bases). The CDR3 is made up of 14 amino acids. V was trimmed by 2 bases and J by 5 bases, leaving 12 bases between them. The germline gives CDR1 LGHDT, CDR2 YNNKEL (reference sequence). This CDR3 is CASSQSPGVETQYF. The CDR3 DNA is TGTGCCAGCAGCCAATCCCCGGGGGTGGAGACCCAGTACTTC.

This clonotype showed up just a few times. The gene calls are TRBV7-9 and TRBJ2-3; TRBD2 aligns across 9 bases. This CDR3 region has 17 residues. With 2 bases clipped from V and 2 bases from J, the junction kept 8 bases outside the gene matches. Germline V gene data show CDR1 as SEHNR and CDR2 as FQNEAQ (reference sequence). The chain's CDR3 is CASSLRAAGGPTDTQYF. The CDR3 DNA reads as TGTGCCAGCAGCTTAAGAGCAGCGGGAGGACCCACAGATACGCAGTATTTT.

This clonotype has a count of ten or more. This chain links TRBV5-1 with TRBJ2-1; 10 bases map to TRBD2. The V segment lost 4 bases and the J segment 2 bases; nucleotides outside the gene matches: 3. CDR1 is SGHRS and CDR2 is YFSETQ in the germline V gene. There are 15 residues in the CDR3. CDR3: CASSAGLAAYNEQFF. CDR3 bases: TGCGCCAGCAGCGCCGGACTAGCGGCCTACAATGAGCAGTTCTTC.

This clonotype was counted at least ten times. This chain uses TRBV6-1 with TRBJ2-2; TRBD1 matches at 7 bases. Germline V gene lookup returns CDR1 MNHNS and CDR2 SASEGT. This CDR3 is 14 amino acids long. The V gene end was trimmed by 2 bases and the J gene end by 3 bases; junction bases not matched to a gene: 0. The CDR3 sequence: CASSEQGDTGELFF. CDR3 nucleotides: TGTGCCAGCAGTGAACAGGGGGACACCGGGGAGCTGTTTTTT.

This clonotype was recorded at least ten times. The chain has TRBV10-3 and TRBJ2-7; tentative D call: TRBD2 (6 bases). There are 16 residues in the CDR3. The ends were cut back, 3 bases at V and 1 base at J, with 16 bases in the middle. Germline V lookup: CDR1 ENHRY, CDR2 SYGVKD. This CDR3 is CAISETAGIPSYEQYF. CDR3 sequence (DNA): TGTGCCATCAGTGAAACGGCGGGAATACCATCCTACGAGCAGTACTTC.

The chain is built from TRBV13 and TRBJ2-1; 8 bases agree with TRBD2. Germline-derived CDR1 and CDR2 are PRHDT and FYEKMQ (reference sequence). The CDR3 totals 18 residues. The trim removed 1 base at V and 7 bases at J, leaving 15 bases unmatched. CDR3 coding DNA: TGTGCCAGCAGCTTAGCAGGACTAGCATGGGGGGGGGAGAATGAGCAGTTCTTC. It translates to CASSLAGLAWGGENEQFF.

This clonotype was recorded at least ten times. This sequence joins TRBV10-2 and TRBJ1-4; no clear D gene. CDR3 size: 13 residues. Germline V gives CDR1 WSHSY, CDR2 SAAADI. The germline V and J ends were trimmed by 3 bases and 8 bases, with 10 bases remaining between them. CDR3 sequence: CASSDRTEEKLFF. The CDR3 DNA follows: TGCGCCAGCAGTGACAGGACGGAGGAAAAACTGTTTTTT.

The chain joins TRBV5-1 to TRBJ1-1, with a possible D match to TRBD1 (5 bases). The CDR3 runs to 15 residues. In germline, CDR1 is SGHRS, CDR2 YFSETQ. The V gene lost 0 bases and the J gene lost 1 base, with 10 bases spanning the gap. CDR3 in amino acids: CASSLATGPNTEAFF. CDR3 bases: TGCGCCAGCAGCTTGGCCACAGGTCCGAACACTGAAGCTTTCTTT.

This clonotype was counted between two and nine times. The rearrangement uses TRBV20-1 and TRBJ1-2; no definite D call. Germline V gene lookup returns CDR1 DFQATT and CDR2 SNEGSKA (reference sequence). The length of the CDR3 is 11 residues. V lost 0 bases, J lost 4 bases, and 3 bases lay in between. The CDR3 here is CSARDGYGYTF. For the CDR3, the DNA is TGCAGTGCTAGAGATGGCTATGGCTACACCTTC.

This clonotype has a count of ten or more. The CDR3, as DNA: TGCAGTGCCCAGTACTCAAACACTGAAGCTTTCTTT. The encoded protein is CSAQYSNTEAFF. The chain uses TRBV20-1 and TRBJ1-1; D unresolved. V lost 6 bases to trimming and J lost 2 bases, with 10 bases between them. CDR1 is DFQATT, CDR2 SNEGSKA, per germline (reference sequence). This CDR3 region has 12 residues.

Ten or more counts support this clonotype. V usage is TRBV12-3 or TRBV12-4 and J usage is TRBJ2-5; D ambiguous. Trimming removed 7 bases from V and 3 bases from J, with 12 bases in between. This CDR3 has 13 amino acids. As DNA, the CDR3 is TGTGCCAGCAAAAGGACGAATGAAGAGACCCAGTACTTC. Translation: CASKRTNEETQYF.

The chain is built from TRBV5-6 and TRBJ2-7, with TRBD1 matching over 8 bases. V shed 4 bases and J 3 bases; nucleotides not matched to a gene: 12. The CDR3 consists of 16 residues. CDR1 is SGHDT and CDR2 is YYEEEE in the germline V gene. The CDR3 spells CASSRNRDRQYYEQYF. CDR3 nucleotide sequence: TGTGCCAGCAGCCGCAACCGGGACAGGCAATACTACGAGCAGTACTTC.

This clonotype was seen a handful of times. The genes are TRBV7-7 and TRBJ2-5, with no clear D. Germline loops: CDR1 SSHAT, CDR2 FNYEAQ (reference sequence). CDR3 length: 15 residues. Trimming shortened V by 1 base and J by 6 bases, and 15 bases separated the two germline ends. This chain's CDR3 is CASSLGPGWEKTQYF. As DNA, the CDR3 is TGTGCCAGCAGCTTAGGGCCAGGATGGGAAAAGACCCAGTACTTC.

This clonotype was seen many times. This chain links TRBV5-1 with TRBJ2-3; 8 positions agree with TRBD2. The CDR3 is 17 amino acids. Germline CDR1 SGHRS, CDR2 YFSETQ. V lost 4 bases and J lost 3; bases outside the gene matches: 13. The CDR3, as DNA: TGCGCCAGCAGCCCATCAGGACTAGCATCGGGGACAGATACGCAGTATTTT. Its protein is CASSPSGLASGTDTQYF.

This clonotype has only a few counts. The chain recombines TRBV10-2 with TRBJ2-2; 7 bases agree with TRBD2. Trimming took 6 bases from V and 4 from J; bases not matched to a gene: 5. Looked up from germline, CDR1 is WSHSY and CDR2 is SAAADI. CDR3 length: 14 amino acids. CDR3 in amino acids: CASSGTIRTGELFF. The CDR3 bases are TGCGCCAGCAGCGGGACTATTCGCACCGGGGAGCTGTTTTTT.

The chain recombines TRBV11-2 with TRBJ2-1; either TRBD1 or TRBD2 may fit D (6 bases each). Looked up from germline, CDR1 is SGHAT and CDR2 is FQNNGV. The CDR3 has 15 residues. The germline V and J ends were trimmed by 1 base and 8 bases, with 15 bases remaining between them. CDR3 bases: TGTGCCAGCAGCTTAGGAGTAAGGGGGGCCCATGAGCAGTTCTTC. This encodes CASSLGVRGAHEQFF. The full variable domain, rest sourced from reference TRBV11-2 and TRBJ2-1, is EAGVAQSPRYKIIEKRQSVAFWCNPISGHATLYWYQQILGQGPKLLIQFQNNGVVDDSQLPKDRFSAERLKGVDSTLKIQPAKLEDSAVYLCASSLGVRGAHEQFFGPGTRLTVL.

This clonotype was recorded a few times. The CDR3 DNA is TGTGCCAGCAGCTTATTCACCGGGGGCCCGGGGGAGCTGTTTTTT. This encodes CASSLFTGGPGELFF. The V and J genes are TRBV11-2 and TRBJ2-2, with D tentatively TRBD1 or TRBD2 (6 bases each). The CDR3 loop spans 15 amino acids. Germline values: CDR1 SGHAT, CDR2 FQNNGV. Trimming pared 2 bases from V and 8 bases from J, leaving 15 bases between.

This clonotype was observed many times. The gene calls are TRBV3-1 and TRBJ2-7; 9 positions agree with TRBD1. Germline CDR1 is LGHDT and CDR2 is YNNKEL (reference sequence). The V gene end was trimmed by 1 base and the J gene end by 9 bases; junction bases not matched to a gene: 4. This CDR3 has 13 amino acids. The CDR3 protein is CASSQGQGEWQYF. CDR3 DNA: TGTGCCAGCAGCCAAGGACAGGGGGAATGGCAGTACTTC.

The chain has TRBV12-3 or TRBV12-4 and TRBJ2-1; TRBD2 matches at 10 bases. There are 15 residues in the CDR3. Trimming cost V 4 bases and J 2 bases; bases outside gene matches: 2. Written as DNA, the CDR3 is TGTGCCAGCAGTTCTAGCGGGAGAACCTACAATGAGCAGTTCTTC. Its translation: CASSSSGRTYNEQFF.

J is TRBJ2-1 and V is TRBV20-1; TRBD1 or TRBD2 may be the D gene (5 bases each). The V and J ends lost 6 bases and 4 bases respectively, with 16 bases between them. From germline, CDR1 is DFQATT and CDR2 SNEGSKA (reference sequence). The CDR3 is 14 residues long. CDR3: CSAKGRALYNEQFF. DNA of the CDR3: TGCAGTGCCAAGGGGCGGGCCTTATACAATGAGCAGTTCTTC.

The chain carries TRBV29-1 and TRBJ2-1; weak D call: TRBD1 (5 bases). The V gene lost 3 bases and the J gene lost 4 bases, with 13 bases spanning the gap. CDR3 length equals 14 residues. In germline, CDR1 is SQVTM, CDR2 ANQGSEA. Here the CDR3 reads CSVDGASLYNEQFF. CDR3 sequence (DNA): TGCAGCGTTGATGGGGCCAGTTTATACAATGAGCAGTTCTTC.

This clonotype was seen ten or more times. The chain joins TRBV5-1 to TRBJ1-1; D may be TRBD1 (5 bases). The CDR3 runs 12 residues. V lost 1 base and J lost 6, with 7 bases in between. Germline V gives CDR1 SGHRS, CDR2 YFSETQ. The CDR3 loop reads CASSLMGAEAFF. The CDR3 bases are TGCGCCAGCAGCTTGATGGGGGCTGAAGCTTTCTTT.

This clonotype was recorded many times. The V gene is TRBV12-3 or TRBV12-4, the J gene TRBJ2-5; D is unclear. The CDR3 is 13 amino acids. Trimming shortened V by 1 base and J by 5 bases, and 8 bases separated the two germline ends. The CDR3 sequence: CASSLELWETQYF. CDR3 sequence (DNA): TGTGCCAGCAGTTTAGAGTTGTGGGAGACCCAGTACTTC.

CDR3 sequence: CASSRRGSGRTGETQYF. CDR3 bases: TGTGCCAGCAGTCGTCGGGGTAGCGGGAGAACCGGTGAGACCCAGTACTTC. This chain uses TRBV7-9 with TRBJ2-5; 9 bases are a match to TRBD2. J lost 5 bases, V lost 6 bases, and 16 bases had no gene match. Germline CDR1 SEHNR, CDR2 FQNEAQ (reference sequence). The CDR3 has 17 residues.

The sample holds a few counts of this clonotype. The chain has TRBV2 and TRBJ2-1; TRBD2 matches 9 bases. CDR3 length equals 14 residues. The trim removed 10 bases at V and 8 bases at J, leaving 12 bases unmatched. Germline CDR1 and CDR2: SNHLY and FYNNEI. The CDR3 is CANNPGLATDEQFF. The CDR3 DNA is TGTGCCAACAACCCGGGACTAGCAACAGATGAGCAGTTCTTC.

This clonotype was seen a handful of times. The rearrangement links TRBV5-6 to TRBJ2-1, with 7 bases matching TRBD2. Trimming removed 0 bases from V and 5 bases from J; junction bases left unmatched: 2. This CDR3 has 14 amino acids. Germline V gene data show CDR1 as SGHDT and CDR2 as YYEEEE. The CDR3 DNA reads as TGTGCCAGCAGCTTGGGACTAGCTAACAATGAGCAGTTCTTC. It codes for CASSLGLANNEQFF.